These 27 T cell receptor beta chains came from one sample sequenced in a study of blood T cell repertoires in COVID-19. Sequencing used immunoSEQ multiplex PCR; TCRdb keeps in-frame clones, though not all of them. The repertoire holds roughly 100,000 clones, 80% to 90% seen once, with around 3.9% in the top ten. The material sequenced was peripheral blood. Source of these receptors: a human donor with COVID-19, enrolled during active disease. The donor label of this sample is uncertain.

The CDR3 loop reads CASSPGQPDSPQHF. The CDR3, as DNA: TGTGCCAGCTCACCCGGACAGCCCGACTCCCCCCAGCATTTT. The V and J genes are TRBV18 and TRBJ1-5; D is perhaps TRBD1 (6 bases). CDR1 and CDR2 from the germline V gene are KGHSH and LQKENI. The CDR3 is 14 residues long. The ends were cut back, 3 bases at V and 10 bases at J, with 16 bases in the middle.

CDR3 loop: CASSVDPVYEKLFF. CDR3 bases: TGTGCCAGCAGCGTAGACCCAGTTTATGAAAAACTGTTTTTT. This chain joins TRBV9 and TRBJ1-4; D not resolved. V was clipped by 0 bases and J by 6 bases, with 9 bases between them. Germline lookup yields CDR1 SGDLS and CDR2 YYNGEE. CDR3 length: 14 residues.

The CDR3 loop is CASLFQGDMNTEAFF. CDR3 in DNA: TGTGCCAGCTTATTCCAGGGCGATATGAACACTGAAGCTTTCTTT. This chain uses TRBV2 with TRBJ1-1, with D possibly TRBD1 on 5 matching bases. Trimming stripped 8 bases from V and 0 bases from J, with 16 bases between. CDR3 size: 15 residues. Germline assignment: CDR1 SNHLY and CDR2 FYNNEI.

The chain uses TRBV4-1 and TRBJ1-2; D is uncertain. Germline CDR1 reads MGHRA; CDR2 reads YSYEKL. V lost 0 bases and J 3 bases, leaving 8 bases between the germline ends. This CDR3 region has 14 residues. CDR3 DNA: TGCGCCAGCAGCCAAGATTCTCGAGACTATGGCTACACCTTC. This codes for CASSQDSRDYGYTF.

The chain has TRBV29-1 and TRBJ1-2; D is ambiguous. The V end lost 7 bases, the J end lost 1 base, and 13 bases lay between the germline ends. The germline V gene encodes CDR1 SQVTM and CDR2 ANQGSEA. The CDR3 totals 13 residues. The CDR3 sequence is CSAETPGNYGYTF. CDR3 DNA sequence: TGCAGCGCCGAGACACCTGGTAACTATGGCTACACCTTC.

This clone was detected only a few times. The rearrangement uses TRBV3-1 (or the pseudogene TRBV3-2) and TRBJ1-4; D is ambiguous. The CDR3 has 16 residues. Trimming cost V 5 bases and J 8 bases, with 21 bases left between them. CDR1 is LGHDT, CDR2 YNNKEL, per germline (reference sequence). In DNA, the CDR3 is TGTGCCAGCAGCAACGGGGATCGGTCGAACAAGGAAAAACTGTTTTTT. This translates into CASSNGDRSNKEKLFF.

The V call is TRBV15, the J call TRBJ1-2, with 7 bases identical to TRBD1. Unmatched junction bases numbered 9, after V lost 0 bases and J lost 8 bases. Germline values: CDR1 LNHNV, CDR2 YYDKDF (reference sequence). The CDR3 contains 15 residues. The CDR3 region is CATSREARQGRGYTF. The CDR3 nucleotides are TGTGCCACCAGCAGAGAAGCCCGACAGGGCCGAGGCTACACCTTC.

The chain has TRBV12-3 or TRBV12-4 and TRBJ2-7; TRBD2 matches at 7 bases. With V trimmed by 6 bases and J by 3 bases, 5 bases remained unmatched. This CDR3 spans 13 amino acids. The CDR3 sequence: CASSPGLLYEQYF. Here the CDR3 DNA reads TGTGCCAGCAGCCCGGGACTACTCTACGAGCAGTACTTC.

The chain has TRBV5-4 and TRBJ2-1, with TRBD1 matching over 7 bases. Unmatched junction bases numbered 9, after V lost 6 bases and J lost 6 bases. This CDR3 has 14 residues. The V gene's germline CDR1 is SGHNT and CDR2 YYREEE (reference sequence). The CDR3 loop is CASIKTGLRNEQFF. The CDR3 DNA is TGTGCCAGCATCAAGACAGGGCTCCGCAATGAGCAGTTCTTC.

Comments on this clone: Other DNA variants within this sample encode the same CDR3. CDR3 in amino acids: CASSPQGNYGYTF. CDR3 sequence (DNA): TGTGCCAGCAGTCCACAGGGGAACTATGGCTACACCTTC. V and J are TRBV7-9 and TRBJ1-2; TRBD1 matches at 7 bases. The CDR3 has 13 amino acids. V lost 6 bases, J lost 2 bases, and 3 bases stayed unmatched. Germline V gene lookup returns CDR1 SEHNR and CDR2 FQNEAQ (reference sequence).

This CDR3 reads CASSEYPDSNYEQYF. The DNA for the CDR3 is TGTGCCAGCAGTGAATACCCCGACAGTAACTACGAGCAGTACTTC. The chain recombines TRBV6-1 with TRBJ2-7; a possible D gene is TRBD1 (5 bases). Trimming removed 2 bases from V and 3 bases from J, with 14 bases in between. This CDR3 region has 15 residues. CDR1 and CDR2 from the germline V gene are MNHNS and SASEGT.

The chain combines TRBV7-7 with TRBJ1-2; D remains unclear. The CDR3 contains 17 residues. Germline CDR1 reads SSHAT; CDR2 reads FNYEAQ (reference sequence). V was clipped by 3 bases and J by 7 bases, with 24 bases between them. The DNA of the CDR3 is TGTGCCAGCAGCTTCCCCTTAGTTGCGGGAAAGGAGGGTGGCTACACCTTC. Translation gives CASSFPLVAGKEGGYTF.

The chain uses TRBV5-6 and TRBJ2-7; TRBD2 aligns across 13 bases. The germline CDR1 and CDR2 sequences are SGHDT and YYEEEE. The CDR3 has 15 residues. Losses at the gene ends were 6 bases for V and 4 bases for J; bases not matched to a gene: 7. CDR3 in DNA: TGTGCCAGCACGCGGGGGACTAGCGGGGAATACGAGCAGTACTTC. This encodes CASTRGTSGEYEQYF.

This chain connects TRBV18 to TRBJ1-2, with 10 bases lining up with TRBD1. Unmatched junction bases numbered 6, after V lost 3 bases and J lost 2 bases. Germline assignment: CDR1 KGHSH and CDR2 LQKENI. The CDR3 extends over 16 amino acids. CDR3 nucleotide sequence: TGTGCCAGCTCACCCCCGGACAGGGGGGTGAACTATGGCTACACCTTC. Protein sequence: CASSPPDRGVNYGYTF.

The chain combines TRBV5-6 with TRBJ1-2; 9 bases agree with TRBD1. This CDR3 is 16 amino acids long. Germline V gene sequence: CDR1 SGHDT, CDR2 YYEEEE. The V and J ends lost 4 bases and 0 bases, in that order; junction bases with no gene match: 7. The CDR3 protein is CASSPGTGLTNYGYTF. The CDR3 DNA sequence: TGTGCCAGCAGCCCCGGGACAGGGCTAACTAACTATGGCTACACCTTC.

This clone showed up just a few times. The chain recombines TRBV10-3 with TRBJ1-6, with TRBD1 identical over 7 bases. Germline V lookup: CDR1 ENHRY, CDR2 SYGVKD. CDR3 size: 12 residues. The ends lost 10 bases at V and 6 bases at J; junction bases unmatched: 3. CDR3 bases: TGTGCCACCGGGACAGCTAATTCACCCCTCCACTTT. Residues: CATGTANSPLHF.

This chain uses TRBV24-1 with TRBJ2-1, with D maybe TRBD2 (5 bases). Germline lookup yields CDR1 KGHDR and CDR2 SFDVKD. V lost 3 bases to trimming and J lost 8 bases, with 22 bases between them. This CDR3 spans 17 amino acids. The CDR3 DNA sequence: TGTGCCACCAGTGATACCCCGCATGGTGGGAGTTTGCATGAGCAGTTCTTC. It is translated as CATSDTPHGGSLHEQFF.

CDR3 nucleotide sequence: TGTGCCAGCAGTGAAAGCAGGTTTAACACCGGGGAGCTGTTTTTT. Protein: CASSESRFNTGELFF. J is TRBJ2-2 and V is TRBV25-1; no clear D. CDR3 length: 15 amino acids. CDR1 and CDR2 from the germline V gene are MGHDK and SYGVNS. Trimming stripped 2 bases from V and 2 bases from J, with 9 bases between.

A single count supports this clone. V gene TRBV25-1 combines with J gene TRBJ1-1, with a possible D match to TRBD1 (5 bases). V gave up 4 bases and J gave up 8 bases, with 11 bases separating them. Germline-derived CDR1 and CDR2 are MGHDK and SYGVNS. The CDR3 is 12 residues long. Written as DNA, the CDR3 is TGTGCCAGCAGTGGACATGCAGGGGAAGCTTTCTTT. The encoded protein is CASSGHAGEAFF.

The V call is TRBV15, the J call TRBJ2-3; possible D gene TRBD2, 6 bases. Germline CDR1 is LNHNV and CDR2 is YYDKDF (reference sequence). This CDR3 is built from 14 residues. The V end was cut by 4 bases, the J end by 1 base, with 9 bases between. The CDR3 bases are TGTGCCACCAGCACTCGACTAGGCACAGATACGCAGTATTTT. Its protein is CATSTRLGTDTQYF.

This clone has only one observation. The chain is built from TRBV5-1 and TRBJ1-1, with 10 bases that match TRBD1. V lost 3 bases and J lost 1; bases outside the gene matches: 9. Germline V gene lookup returns CDR1 SGHRS and CDR2 YFSETQ. The CDR3 runs to 17 residues. CDR3 in DNA: TGCGCCAGCAGCTCGACCGGGACAGGGGAGGAGAACACTGAAGCTTTCTTT. It codes for CASSSTGTGEENTEAFF.

The rearrangement uses TRBV10-2 and TRBJ1-6, with a possible D match to TRBD1 (6 bases). Trimming removed 4 bases at V and 7 bases at J, with 8 bases between. The length of the CDR3 is 13 residues. Germline-derived CDR1 and CDR2 are WSHSY and SAAADI. The CDR3 nucleotides read TGCGCCAGCAGTGGGGGGCGGAATTCACCCCTCCACTTT. Translation gives CASSGGRNSPLHF.

The chain is built from TRBV10-3 and TRBJ1-1; no clear D gene. Germline CDR1 ENHRY, CDR2 SYGVKD. The V and J ends lost 11 bases and 3 bases respectively, with 13 bases between them. The CDR3 runs 12 residues. CDR3 in amino acids: CAARGFDTEAFF. The CDR3 region has the DNA TGTGCCGCTCGCGGCTTTGACACTGAAGCTTTCTTT.

There are a few counts of this clone. This chain connects TRBV7-2 to TRBJ2-1, with D tentatively TRBD2 (5 bases). CDR3 length: 15 amino acids. Germline values: CDR1 SGHTA, CDR2 FQGNSA. The ends were cut back, 8 bases at V and 6 bases at J, with 20 bases in the middle. CDR3 bases: TGTGCCAGCTCCCGGATAGCGTCCCGAGGCAATGAGCAGTTCTTC. This codes for CASSRIASRGNEQFF.

The rearrangement joins TRBV9 to TRBJ2-5; a possible D gene is TRBD2 (5 bases). The CDR3 covers 14 residues. Germline-derived CDR1 and CDR2 are SGDLS and YYNGEE. V was clipped by 2 bases and J by 4 bases, with 12 bases between them. This chain's CDR3 is CASSVGILGETQYF. For the CDR3, the DNA is TGTGCCAGCAGCGTCGGGATTTTGGGAGAGACCCAGTACTTC.

This chain uses TRBV5-1 with TRBJ1-1; D is perhaps TRBD1 (6 bases). Germline loops: CDR1 SGHRS, CDR2 YFSETQ. The length of the CDR3 is 12 residues. V gave up 4 bases and J gave up 6 bases, with 10 bases separating them. CDR3 protein: CASSLQGPEAFF. CDR3 nucleotide sequence: TGCGCCAGCAGCCTACAGGGACCTGAAGCTTTCTTT.

CDR3 region: CASSAGTGGTGELFF. The CDR3, as DNA: TGTGCCAGCAGTGCTGGGACAGGGGGCACCGGGGAGCTGTTTTTT. The chain has TRBV25-1 and TRBJ2-2; 11 bases line up with TRBD1. The CDR3 runs to 15 residues. CDR1 MGHDK and CDR2 SYGVNS come from the germline V gene. With V trimmed by 4 bases and J by 4 bases, 2 bases remained unmatched. The variable domain in full, with the rest retrieved from reference TRBV25-1 and TRBJ2-2, is EADIYQTPRYLVIGTGKKITLECSQTMGHDKMYWYQQDPGMELHLIHYSYGVNSTEKGDLSSESTVSRIRTEHFPLTLESARPSHTSQYLCASSAGTGGTGELFFGEGSRLTVL.